This T cell receptor beta chain was captured in a study of blood T cell repertoires in COVID-19. The CDR3 length is 14 residues. Per germline, CDR1 MNHNS and CDR2 SASEGT. V lost 6 bases to trimming and J lost 4 bases; unmatched junction nucleotides: 6. TCRdb keeps only in-frame clones here, not all; method: immunoSEQ multiplex PCR. The table shows 95,000 to 120,000 clones, with approximately 81% occurring only once. The chain joins TRBV6-1 to TRBJ1-1, with TRBD1 matching over 9 bases. The sequenced material came from peripheral blood. The receptor's source is a man over 45 with acute or convalescent COVID-19. CDR3 coding DNA: TGTGCCAGCAGCCCGGACAGGGGAGGCACTGAAGCTTTCTTT. It specifies CASSPDRGGTEAFF.